Following are 26 T cell receptor beta chains from one sample sequenced in a study of memory CD4+ T cells and cytomegalovirus serostatus. Sequenced by immunoSEQ multiplex PCR; TCRdb stores in-frame clones only, minus some. The top ten hold over 0.5% of the sample, which has around 50,000 clones, under 80% seen once. Single viable CD3+CD4+CD8-CD45RO+ cells were sorted as the memory CD4+ T cells. Sequencing was done on a sample of memory CD4+ T cells from blood. These receptors were collected from an adult in good health and CMV-seronegative.

J is TRBJ2-3 and V is TRBV4-2; TRBD2 matches 7 bases. The junction had 10 bases not matched to a gene; V was cut back by 0 bases and J by 4 bases. CDR3 size: 17 residues. Looked up from germline, CDR1 is LGHNA and CDR2 is YNFKEQ. The chain's CDR3 is CASSQDHGGRGADTQYF. The CDR3 nucleotides read TGTGCCAGCAGCCAAGATCATGGCGGGAGAGGAGCAGATACGCAGTATTTT.

CDR3 residues: CASSSGTGYEQYF. The CDR3 nucleotides are TGTGCCAGCTCATCCGGGACAGGCTACGAGCAGTACTTC. The rearrangement joins TRBV18 to TRBJ2-7; 8 bases map to TRBD1. Losses at the gene ends were 5 bases for V and 3 bases for J; bases not matched to a gene: 3. The V gene's germline CDR1 is KGHSH and CDR2 LQKENI. The CDR3 totals 13 residues.

This clone was recorded once. This CDR3 is CASSFQREGPTDTQYF. CDR3 DNA: TGTGCCAGCAGTTTCCAGCGGGAGGGCCCTACAGATACGCAGTATTTT. This chain joins TRBV28 and TRBJ2-3; 10 positions agree with TRBD2. The V gene end was trimmed by 3 bases and the J gene end by 3 bases; junction bases not matched to a gene: 6. This CDR3 has 16 amino acids. Germline loops: CDR1 MDHEN, CDR2 SYDVKM.

The rearrangement uses TRBV30 and TRBJ2-2; the match to TRBD2 covers 14 bases. CDR3 size: 14 residues. J was trimmed by 6 bases and V by 5 bases; bases with no gene match: 2. CDR1 and CDR2 from the germline V gene are GTSNPN and SVGIG (reference sequence). This CDR3 is CAWGTSGSPGELFF. DNA of the CDR3: TGTGCCTGGGGGACTAGCGGGAGTCCCGGGGAGCTGTTTTTT. Full variable domain (rest looked up from reference TRBV30 and TRBJ2-2): SQTIHQWPATLVQPVGSPLSLECTVEGTSNPNLYWYRQAAGRGLQLLFYSVGIGQISSEVPQNLSASRPQDRQFILSSKKLLLSDSGFYLCAWGTSGSPGELFFGEGSRLTVL.

The chain recombines TRBV5-6 with TRBJ2-2, with D uncertain. The CDR3 consists of 15 residues. Germline V gene data show CDR1 as SGHDT and CDR2 as YYEEEE. V lost 3 bases, J lost 6 bases, and 15 bases lay in between. The CDR3 loop is CASSSPSSGPGELFF. In DNA form, the CDR3 reads TGTGCCAGCAGCTCGCCCAGTTCCGGTCCCGGGGAGCTGTTTTTT.

The chain employs TRBV29-1 and TRBJ2-1, with TRBD2 matching 7 bases. CDR1 is SQVTM, CDR2 ANQGSEA, per germline. The CDR3 sequence is 11 residues long. Trimming took 4 bases from V and 9 from J; bases not matched to a gene: 3. The CDR3 sequence: CSVAGGIEQFF. The CDR3 DNA is TGCAGCGTTGCGGGGGGAATTGAGCAGTTCTTC.

This chain joins TRBV4-1 and TRBJ2-3; TRBD2 matches 14 bases. CDR3 size: 15 residues. The V gene's germline CDR1 is MGHRA and CDR2 YSYEKL. V gave up 0 bases and J gave up 14 bases; unmatched junction bases: 7. CDR3 amino acids: CASSQDGGTSGSMYF. DNA for the CDR3: TGCGCCAGCAGCCAAGATGGCGGGACTAGCGGGAGCATGTATTTT.

This chain uses TRBV2 with TRBJ1-3; 9 bases agree with TRBD1. Germline lookup yields CDR1 SNHLY and CDR2 FYNNEI. This CDR3 comprises 14 residues. V shed 5 bases and J 3 bases; nucleotides not matched to a gene: 2. CDR3 loop: CASSSTGGGNTIYF. The CDR3 region has the DNA TGTGCCAGCAGTTCGACAGGGGGTGGAAACACCATATATTTT.

The gene calls are TRBV7-8 and TRBJ2-3, with 12 bases matching TRBD2. The V segment lost 6 bases and the J segment 3 bases; nucleotides outside the gene matches: 10. The CDR3 runs 17 residues. Germline values: CDR1 SGHVS, CDR2 FQNEAQ. CDR3 DNA sequence: TGTGCCAGCAGAGGGGGGCGGACTAGCGGGAATACAGATACGCAGTATTTT. This sequence encodes CASRGGRTSGNTDTQYF.

This chain's CDR3 is CASRRDSGTSGELFF. As DNA, the CDR3 is TGTGCCAGCAGACGGGACAGTGGGACGTCCGGGGAGCTGTTTTTT. The chain has TRBV6-1 and TRBJ2-2; 7 nucleotides line up with TRBD1. The germline gives CDR1 MNHNS, CDR2 SASEGT. This CDR3 has 15 amino acids. V dropped 6 bases and J dropped 6; count of bases not matched to a gene: 10.

The rearrangement uses TRBV28 and TRBJ1-5, with D possibly being TRBD1 (5 bases). V lost 5 bases to trimming and J lost 5 bases, with 13 bases between them. In germline, CDR1 is MDHEN, CDR2 SYDVKM. The length of the CDR3 is 14 residues. The CDR3 is CASSALGAHQPQHF. CDR3 DNA: TGTGCCAGCAGTGCCCTCGGGGCCCATCAGCCCCAGCATTTT.

The chain combines TRBV9 with TRBJ2-1; 11 positions agree with TRBD2. The CDR3 is made up of 18 amino acids. Per germline, CDR1 SGDLS and CDR2 YYNGEE. V was pared by 2 bases and J by 4 bases, with 11 bases of the junction left unmatched. CDR3: CASSVNPGGTSGYNEQFF. CDR3 DNA: TGTGCCAGCAGCGTGAATCCGGGCGGGACTAGCGGTTACAATGAGCAGTTCTTC. Together with reference TRBV9 and TRBJ2-1, the CDR3 gives the full variable domain: DSGVTQTPKHLITATGQRVTLRCSPRSGDLSVYWYQQSLDQGLQFLIQYYNGEERAKGNILERFSAQQFPDLHSELNLSSLELGDSALYFCASSVNPGGTSGYNEQFFGPGTRLTVL.

By share, this clone ranks as medium-sized. The chain couples TRBV5-1 to TRBJ2-7, with 9 positions matching TRBD2. Germline assignment: CDR1 SGHRS and CDR2 YFSETQ. CDR3 length equals 13 residues. Unmatched junction bases numbered 6, after V lost 4 bases and J lost 7 bases. The CDR3 spells CASSATSGWEQYF. Here the CDR3 DNA reads TGCGCCAGCAGCGCGACTAGCGGTTGGGAGCAGTACTTC.

The chain uses TRBV11-2 and TRBJ2-5, with D unresolved. V was shortened by 3 bases and J by 4 bases, with 9 bases between the two germline ends. The germline V gene encodes CDR1 SGHAT and CDR2 FQNNGV. This CDR3 has 13 amino acids. CDR3 residues: CASSLPGVETQYF. The DNA of the CDR3 is TGTGCCAGCAGCTTGCCCGGAGTAGAGACCCAGTACTTC.

The rearrangement links TRBV2 to TRBJ2-7, with a tentative D call TRBD1 (5 bases). V shed 3 bases and J shed 0 bases, with 15 bases lying between them. Germline CDR1 is SNHLY and CDR2 is FYNNEI. The CDR3 has 16 residues. The DNA for the CDR3 is TGTGCCAGCAGTGATTTTAACAGGATAAGCTCCTACGAGCAGTACTTC. The encoded protein is CASSDFNRISSYEQYF.

This clone was observed a few times. CDR3 residues: CASSFPPLDLLATVSYNEQFF. CDR3 nucleotides: TGTGCCAGCAGTTTTCCCCCATTGGACCTCCTCGCGACCGTTTCCTACAATGAGCAGTTCTTC. The chain recombines TRBV28 with TRBJ2-1; D is unresolved. CDR3 length: 21 amino acids. In germline, CDR1 is MDHEN, CDR2 SYDVKM. V gave up 3 bases and J gave up 1 base, with 28 bases separating them.

The chain recombines TRBV5-6 with TRBJ2-1, with D maybe TRBD1 (6 bases). The germline V gene encodes CDR1 SGHDT and CDR2 YYEEEE. The CDR3 has 15 residues. Trimming removed 5 bases from V and 0 bases from J, with 12 bases in between. The CDR3 DNA follows: TGTGCCAGCAGTTCGGACAGCAGCTCCTACAATGAGCAGTTCTTC. Translated: CASSSDSSSYNEQFF.

The chain couples TRBV30 to TRBJ1-2, with D maybe TRBD1 (5 bases). Germline V gene data show CDR1 as GTSNPN and CDR2 as SVGIG (reference sequence). There are 14 residues in the CDR3. V lost 5 bases and J 0 bases, leaving 13 bases between the germline ends. CDR3 nucleotide sequence: TGTGCCTGGGGAGCTTTGGGGGCTAACTATGGCTACACCTTC. Residues: CAWGALGANYGYTF.

The V and J genes are TRBV2 and TRBJ2-5; D gene ambiguous. The J call may be in error: the DNA end matches TRBJ2-7 better. The CDR3 extends over 13 amino acids. CDR1 and CDR2 from the germline V gene are SNHLY and FYNNEI. The CDR3 DNA sequence: TGTGCCAGCAGCGAGGACCGAGACTACGAGCAGTACTTC. Amino acids: CASSEDRDYEQYF.

This sequence joins TRBV27 and TRBJ2-2; D possibly matches TRBD1 or TRBD2 (5 bases each). The CDR3 sequence is 16 residues long. Germline V gene sequence: CDR1 MNHEY, CDR2 SMNVEV (reference sequence). The ends were cut back, 0 bases at V and 5 bases at J, with 13 bases in the middle. This CDR3 reads CASSLSSGWGTGELFF. CDR3 nucleotide sequence: TGTGCCAGCAGTTTATCTAGTGGGTGGGGGACCGGGGAGCTGTTTTTT.

The chain combines TRBV5-1 with TRBJ1-2; TRBD1 aligns across 8 bases. The CDR3 length is 15 residues. V was clipped by 0 bases and J by 8 bases; unmatched bases: 9. Germline lookup yields CDR1 SGHRS and CDR2 YFSETQ. For the CDR3, the DNA is TGCGCCAGCAGCTTGGCCGGCGGGACAGGTGGCGGCTACACCTTC. Its protein product is CASSLAGGTGGGYTF.

The rearrangement joins TRBV27 to TRBJ2-1; the match to TRBD2 covers 7 bases. The CDR3 extends over 16 amino acids. With 0 bases clipped from V and 3 bases from J, the junction kept 5 bases outside the gene matches. Germline-derived CDR1 and CDR2 are MNHEY and SMNVEV (reference sequence). The CDR3 sequence is CASSLSRLAVYNEQFF. Here the CDR3 DNA reads TGTGCCAGCAGTTTATCGCGGCTAGCGGTCTACAATGAGCAGTTCTTC.

The chain joins TRBV7-3 to TRBJ2-3; 10 bases match TRBD1. The CDR3 covers 16 residues. V lost 5 bases and J lost 1; bases outside the gene matches: 6. Germline V CDR1 and CDR2: SGHTA, FQGTGA. This CDR3 reads CASSLNGQGGTDTQYF. The CDR3 DNA follows: TGTGCCAGCAGCCTTAATGGACAGGGGGGCACAGATACGCAGTATTTT. Using reference TRBV7-3 and TRBJ2-3 for the parts outside the CDR3, the full variable domain is GAGVSQTPSNKVTEKGKYVELRCDPISGHTALYWYRQSLGQGPEFLIYFQGTGAADDSGLPNDRFFAVRPEGSVSTLKIQRTERGDSAVYLCASSLNGQGGTDTQYFGPGTRLTVL.

The V and J genes are TRBV9 and TRBJ2-3; 7 positions match TRBD2. The CDR3 is 12 amino acids. CDR1 and CDR2 (germline): SGDLS, YYNGEE. V was clipped by 4 bases and J by 8 bases; unmatched bases: 4. The CDR3: CASSHPGGTQYF. The CDR3 bases are TGTGCCAGCAGCCACCCGGGGGGTACGCAGTATTTT.

This clone has just a few counts. The V gene is TRBV18, the J gene TRBJ1-1, with D perhaps matching TRBD1 (6 bases). This CDR3 spans 14 amino acids. In germline, CDR1 is KGHSH, CDR2 LQKENI. Trimming removed 6 bases at V and 5 bases at J, with 16 bases between. The CDR3 region is CASSLYRVGTEAFF. CDR3 DNA sequence: TGTGCCAGCTCCCTCTACAGGGTAGGGACTGAAGCTTTCTTT.

The chain joins TRBV7-3 to TRBJ2-7; unclear D gene. Trimming left V 9 bases short and J 1 base short, with 13 bases between. CDR1 and CDR2 from the germline V gene are SGHTA and FQGTGA. The CDR3 contains 13 residues. The CDR3 loop is CASATGSSYEQYF. Written as DNA, the CDR3 is TGTGCCAGTGCGACGGGTTCGTCCTACGAGCAGTACTTC.